This T cell receptor (beta chain) is from a study of PD-L1 blockade in urothelial cancer. On this clone itself: As yet, its antigen is unknown.

Time point: pretreatment peripheral blood. Locally advanced or metastatic urothelial carcinoma was diagnosed in the patients. Findings and caveats of the study: In blood sampled pretreatment, TCR clonality below the median predicted better survival. In blood at 3 weeks, tumor-associated clones expanded more among patients with durable benefit.

Assay: immunoSEQ multiplex PCR; the TCRdb copy retains only in-frame clones and omits some. The table shows 54,000 or so clones, with about 80% occurring only once. The specimen comprised PBMCs, sampled around atezolizumab (anti-PD-L1) treatment. This clonotype was sampled from a man aged 50 or older with urothelial cancer.

Here the CDR3 reads CASSPGTASYEQYF. In nucleotides, the CDR3 is TGTGCCAGCTCCCCCGGGACAGCCTCCTACGAGCAGTACTTC. V gene TRBV5-6 combines with J gene TRBJ2-7, with TRBD1 matching 7 bases. Germline CDR1 reads SGHDT; CDR2 reads YYEEEE. With 7 bases clipped from V and 0 bases from J, the junction kept 7 bases outside the gene matches. This CDR3 comprises 14 residues.